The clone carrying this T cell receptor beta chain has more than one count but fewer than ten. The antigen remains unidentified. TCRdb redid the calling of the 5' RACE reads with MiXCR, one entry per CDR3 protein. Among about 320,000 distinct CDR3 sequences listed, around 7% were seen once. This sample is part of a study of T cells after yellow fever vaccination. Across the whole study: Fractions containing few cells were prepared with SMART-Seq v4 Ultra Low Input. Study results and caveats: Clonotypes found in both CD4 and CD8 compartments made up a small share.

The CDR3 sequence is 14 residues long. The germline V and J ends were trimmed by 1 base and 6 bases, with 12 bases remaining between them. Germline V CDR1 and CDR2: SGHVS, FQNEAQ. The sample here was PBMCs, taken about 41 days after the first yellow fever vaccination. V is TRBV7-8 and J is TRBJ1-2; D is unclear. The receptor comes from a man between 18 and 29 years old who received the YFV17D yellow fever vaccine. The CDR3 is CASSLGPGPNGYTF. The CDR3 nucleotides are TGTGCCAGCAGCTTAGGGCCCGGGCCCAATGGCTACACCTTC.